The entry that follows covers one TCR beta chain sequence. Produced via immunoSEQ multiplex PCR; TCRdb's table is partial and in-frame only. Of 5,000 or so clones listed, roughly four fifths are singletons. The CDR3 extends over 14 amino acids. Looked up from germline, CDR1 is MNHEY and CDR2 is SMNVEV (reference sequence). Deletions cut 5 bases from V and 8 bases from J, with 13 bases between. The source of the sample is a study of hypomethylating agent response in myelodysplastic syndrome. Looking at the study overall: With a mean age of around 77 +/- 6.3 years, patients were most commonly cytogenetically diploid.

The chain uses TRBV27 and TRBJ1-6, with a possible D match to TRBD1 (6 bases). The specimen was bone marrow, collected before or after starting hypomethylating agent treatment for myelodysplastic syndrome (not recorded which). This receptor was identified in a human donor with myelodysplastic syndrome. The CDR3: CASSPGTLHSPLHF. CDR3 DNA sequence: TGTGCCAGCAGTCCCGGGACACTTCATTCACCCCTCCACTTT.